These 23 T cell receptor beta chains were sequenced from one sample in a study of blood T cell repertoires in COVID-19. Some clones are missing from TCRdb's copy, which holds only in-frame ones; the method was immunoSEQ multiplex PCR. The sample consists of under 75,000 clones, 75% to 85% of them appearing once. The specimen sequenced was peripheral blood. All receptors come from a man aged 55 to 70 with acute or convalescent COVID-19.

The V gene is TRBV25-1, the J gene TRBJ1-2, with TRBD1 as a possible D gene (5 bases). V shed 8 bases and J shed 8 bases, with 24 bases lying between them. Germline V lookup: CDR1 MGHDK, CDR2 SYGVNS. The CDR3 runs to 15 residues. The CDR3 nucleotides are TGTGCCAGCCAACAATCGGAAACAGGTTATGACGGCTACACCTTC. Translating gives CASQQSETGYDGYTF.

The V call is TRBV29-1, the J call TRBJ2-7; D not certain. Germline V gene lookup returns CDR1 SQVTM and CDR2 ANQGSEA. The CDR3 contains 15 residues. Trimming pared 3 bases from V and 3 bases from J, leaving 18 bases between. The CDR3 sequence: CSVEFGQEGHYEQYF. The DNA for the CDR3 is TGCAGCGTTGAGTTTGGGCAGGAAGGCCACTACGAGCAGTACTTC.

CDR3 in DNA: TGTGCCAGCAGTTACCCTTGGACTAGCGGGACCCAGTACTTC. Its protein product is CASSYPWTSGTQYF. The genes are TRBV6-2 or TRBV6-3 and TRBJ2-5; 10 bases align to TRBD2. Germline V gives CDR1 MNHEY, CDR2 SVGEGT. CDR3 length: 14 residues. With V trimmed by 2 bases and J by 7 bases, 4 bases remained unmatched.

The V and J genes are TRBV6-1 and TRBJ2-5; 7 bases fit TRBD1. Germline trimming cut 2 bases from V and 1 base from J; bases unmatched to any gene: 16. The CDR3 consists of 19 residues. Germline loops: CDR1 MNHNS, CDR2 SASEGT. Written as DNA, the CDR3 is TGTGCCAGCAGTGAATCTTTCCAAAACAGGGGCCTAGCCCAAGAGACCCAGTACTTC. Protein: CASSESFQNRGLAQETQYF.

The chain is built from TRBV5-1 and TRBJ2-7; 7 nucleotides align to TRBD1. Unmatched junction bases numbered 4, after V lost 3 bases and J lost 1 base. The CDR3 has 14 amino acids. Germline V lookup: CDR1 SGHRS, CDR2 YFSETQ. CDR3 in amino acids: CASSSLTGSYEQYF. The CDR3 DNA is TGCGCCAGCAGCTCCCTGACAGGGTCCTACGAGCAGTACTTC. The full variable domain, in which reference TRBV5-1 and TRBJ2-7 provide the parts outside the CDR3, is KAGVTQTPRYLIKTRGQQVTLSCSPISGHRSVSWYQQTPGQGLQFLFEYFSETQRNKGNFPGRFSGRQFSNSRSEMNVSTLELGDSALYLCASSSLTGSYEQYFGPGTRLTVT.

This clone came up once. The gene calls are TRBV6-5 and TRBJ2-7; D remains ambiguous. Trimming cost V 5 bases and J 2 bases, with 16 bases left between them. Germline CDR1 MNHEY, CDR2 SVGAGI. The CDR3 consists of 15 residues. CDR3 loop: CASSPSEVLPYEQYF. CDR3 DNA: TGTGCCAGCAGTCCATCTGAGGTGTTACCCTACGAGCAGTACTTC.

The chain's CDR3 is CASRLAGTSTDTQYF. CDR3 in DNA: TGTGCCAGCCGACTAGCGGGTACTAGCACAGATACGCAGTATTTT. The chain is built from TRBV19 and TRBJ2-3, with 10 bases that match TRBD2. Germline V gene data show CDR1 as LNHDA and CDR2 as SQIVND (reference sequence). After removal of 9 bases from V and 0 bases from J, the junction contained 6 bases not matched to a gene. The CDR3 length is 15 residues.

The chain couples TRBV9 to TRBJ2-3; D is possibly TRBD2 (7 bases). The CDR3 runs 16 residues. Germline CDR1 is SGDLS and CDR2 is YYNGEE. Trimming took off 3 bases at V and 4 bases at J, with 18 bases between the two ends. CDR3 nucleotide sequence: TGTGCCAGCAGCGCCGTTTTGCGGGGGCGCTCAGATACGCAGTATTTT. Its translation is CASSAVLRGRSDTQYF.

The chain joins TRBV7-6 to TRBJ2-6; 8 bases align to TRBD1. CDR1 and CDR2 (germline): SGHVS, FNYEAQ. With 5 bases clipped from V and 2 bases from J, the junction kept 8 bases outside the gene matches. The CDR3 has 17 residues. CDR3 sequence: CASSQRQGLTGANVLTF. The CDR3 DNA reads TGTGCCAGCAGCCAGCGACAGGGGTTGACTGGGGCCAACGTCCTGACTTTC.

The gene calls are TRBV7-6 and TRBJ2-3, with D unresolved. CDR1 and CDR2 from the germline V gene are SGHVS and FNYEAQ. The V end lost 6 bases, the J end lost 6 bases, and 13 bases lay between the germline ends. CDR3 length equals 13 residues. The CDR3 region is CASSPFLRDTQYF. CDR3 nucleotides: TGTGCCAGCAGTCCCTTCCTGCGGGATACGCAGTATTTT.

The chain links TRBV28 to TRBJ2-4; TRBD1 matches 8 bases. Unmatched junction bases numbered 9, after V lost 10 bases and J lost 1 base. CDR3 length: 15 amino acids. The germline V gene encodes CDR1 MDHEN and CDR2 SYDVKM. The CDR3 sequence: CATRGTGRAKNIQYF. In nucleotides, the CDR3 is TGTGCCACAAGGGGGACAGGTCGGGCCAAAAACATTCAGTACTTC.

This clone showed up just a few times. The chain combines TRBV5-6 with TRBJ2-1, with 8 bases that match TRBD1. Germline CDR1 reads SGHDT; CDR2 reads YYEEEE. There are 15 residues in the CDR3. Trimming took 0 bases from V and 4 from J; bases not matched to a gene: 3. The CDR3 spells CASSLGQGWYNEQFF. The CDR3, as DNA: TGTGCCAGCAGCTTGGGACAGGGGTGGTACAATGAGCAGTTCTTC.

The chain carries TRBV6-2 or TRBV6-3 and TRBJ2-3, with 10 nucleotides matching TRBD2. This CDR3 has 16 amino acids. The germline V gene has CDR1 MNHEY and CDR2 SVGEGT. The J segment lost 0 bases and the V segment lost 5 bases, leaving 5 bases of the junction unmatched. The CDR3 nucleotides read TGTGCCAGCAGTACGATACTAGCGGGGAGCACAGATACGCAGTATTTT. Translating gives CASSTILAGSTDTQYF.

The CDR3 bases are TGTGCCAGTAGTACCCCAGCGGGGGGGCCGGACGAGCAGTACTTC. Translation gives CASSTPAGGPDEQYF. This chain connects TRBV19 to TRBJ2-7; 10 bases are shared with TRBD2. V was clipped by 4 bases and J by 5 bases; unmatched bases: 8. CDR3 size: 15 residues. Germline V gene data show CDR1 as LNHDA and CDR2 as SQIVND (reference sequence).

The genes are TRBV19 and TRBJ2-4; 8 nucleotides line up with TRBD2. The CDR3 spans 13 residues. CDR1 and CDR2 (germline): LNHDA, SQIVND (reference sequence). V shed 4 bases and J 14 bases; nucleotides not matched to a gene: 10. The DNA of the CDR3 is TGTGCCAGTAGTACCCGGGAGGGGTCAGGGGAGTACTTC. As protein: CASSTREGSGEYF.

The gene calls are TRBV21-1 and TRBJ2-3; the listed D gene, TRBD2, was not tested against the DNA. TRBV21-1 constitutes a pseudogene. The CDR3 is 17 amino acids. The CDR3 DNA follows: TGTGCCAGCAGCAAAGATAGAGCGGGGGGAAGAACAGATACGCAGTATTTT. This translates into CASSKDRAGGRTDTQYF.

The rearrangement links TRBV29-1 to TRBJ2-7; maybe TRBD1 (5 bases). The CDR3 extends over 15 amino acids. Germline CDR1 is SQVTM and CDR2 is ANQGSEA. Trimming left V 4 bases short and J 2 bases short, with 18 bases between. The CDR3 region has the DNA TGCAGCGTTGGGGGCTACTCATCTTTCACCTACGAGCAGTACTTC. It specifies CSVGGYSSFTYEQYF.

V is TRBV5-4 and J is TRBJ2-1; D perhaps matches TRBD1 (6 bases). The CDR3 runs to 19 residues. Germline CDR1 SGHNT, CDR2 YYREEE (reference sequence). V was trimmed by 2 bases and J by 4 bases, leaving 25 bases between them. CDR3 in amino acids: CASSLSPDLTGNLYNEQFF. For the CDR3, the DNA is TGTGCCAGCAGCTTAAGTCCCGACTTGACAGGAAACCTTTACAATGAGCAGTTCTTC. The variable domain in full, completed from reference TRBV5-4 and TRBJ2-1, reads ETGVTQSPTHLIKTRGQQVTLRCSSQSGHNTVSWYQQALGQGPQFIFQYYREEENGRGNFPPRFSGLQFPNYSSELNVNALELDDSALYLCASSLSPDLTGNLYNEQFFGPGTRLTVL.

This clone was detected only a few times. The rearrangement links TRBV19 to TRBJ2-7; TRBD2 might be the D (5 bases). Germline V lookup: CDR1 LNHDA, CDR2 SQIVND (reference sequence). The V end lost 4 bases, the J end lost 0 bases, and 7 bases lay between the germline ends. This CDR3 is 13 amino acids long. The CDR3 loop is CASSKTSSYEQYF. The CDR3 DNA follows: TGTGCCAGTAGTAAAACTAGCTCCTACGAGCAGTACTTC.

The chain carries TRBV12-3 or TRBV12-4 and TRBJ1-2, with 7 bases identical to TRBD1. This CDR3 comprises 11 residues. CDR3 sequence reads: CATGRNEGYTF. The CDR3 nucleotides read TGTGCGACAGGGAGGAATGAAGGCTACACCTTC.

This chain links TRBV14 with TRBJ1-2; D ambiguous. Trimming shortened V by 3 bases and J by 7 bases, and 12 bases separated the two germline ends. This CDR3 is built from 13 residues. CDR1 and CDR2 (germline): SGHDN, FVKESK. The CDR3 coding sequence is TGTGCCAGCAGCCAGGGCCCGGCTGGTGGCTACACCTTC. It translates to CASSQGPAGGYTF.

V usage is TRBV6-5 and J usage is TRBJ2-7; D gene ambiguous. The germline gives CDR1 MNHEY, CDR2 SVGAGI. This CDR3 has 14 residues. V was cut by 6 bases and J by 2 bases, with 14 bases left in between. CDR3 in amino acids: CASSKWATPYEQYF. CDR3 sequence (DNA): TGTGCCAGCAGCAAGTGGGCAACCCCCTACGAGCAGTACTTC.

The genes are TRBV5-1 and TRBJ1-1; no reliable D call. The CDR3 is 14 residues long. The germline gives CDR1 SGHRS, CDR2 YFSETQ. V lost 0 bases to trimming and J lost 2 bases, with 8 bases between them. CDR3 residues: CASSLVPTNTEAFF. CDR3 nucleotide sequence: TGCGCCAGCAGCTTGGTCCCTACCAACACTGAAGCTTTCTTT.